This T cell receptor beta chain stems from a study of blood T cell repertoires in COVID-19 (dated by TCRdb to between 2020 and 2021). Background for the entire study: Collaborator samples came from the United States, Italy and Spain and covered acute and convalescent phases of COVID-19. Where available, HLA class I and class II types were obtained from metadata supplied by the sample provider rather than from assay-based typing. Sample metadata almost always included a de-identified subject ID, COVID-19 status, age in years and sex. The prospective study material was composed of cDNA or gDNA derived from T cells, B-cell-depleted T cells, or PBMCs. The repertoires were released in a freely available public database intended as a resource for research on the immune response to SARS-CoV-2. Samples came from the ongoing ImmuneRACE study (first 160 participants) plus 1,254 subjects from 6 global collaborators. The dataset comprised deeply sampled blood TCRbeta repertoires from subjects exposed to, actively infected with, or recovered from COVID-19. Study-level results and caveats: The amount of clinical and demographic metadata varied by source and participant and was provided uncurated.

As for this clone: It has no known antigen specificity. Base qualities were left out, and no much larger clone turns up one base away.

The collaborating institutions used their own protocols to collect whole blood in K2EDTA tubes. For TCRbeta analysis, collaborator samples were shipped as frozen whole blood, as isolated PBMCs, or as DNA extracted from either sample type. Taken from cysteine to phenylalanine, the CDR3 has 13 residues. Here the CDR3 DNA is all that survives: 39 bases in frame from base 1. V is trimmed back by 4 bases and J by 4 bases, and the junction contains 2 bases that no gene match accounts for. Per the germline V gene, SGHDN is the CDR1 and FVKESK is the CDR2. TCRbeta CDR3 regions were amplified from genomic DNA by means of the immunoSEQ Assay, a bias-controlled multiplex PCR. The study's own analysis went as follows. Nucleated cell counts per sample were estimated from amplification of reference gene primers within the assay. To quantify the absolute abundance of each unique TCRbeta CDR3 rearrangement, sequence reads were collapsed and filtered. For each sample, productive Simpson clonality was calculated as the square root of Simpson's diversity index over productive rearrangements. The table was pulled from immuneACCESS by TCRdb, which kept in-frame rearrangements only. Such tables lose some clones; where checked, under half of the loss comes from unresolved V genes, and the rest has no known cause. The DNA was the basis for D and trimming; V, J and clone size are from that table. This sample holds 100,000 to 120,000 clones; over 75% were observed only once. About 4% of the sample is held by the ten biggest clonotypes.

The chain couples TRBV14 to TRBJ1-2, with 8 bases in between that match TRBD1. The specimen sequenced was peripheral blood. This TCR was sampled from a woman aged 65 to 85 with acute or convalescent COVID-19. The CDR3 reads as follows: CASSRTGGYGYTF. The DNA reads as follows: TGTGCCAGCAGCCGAACAGGGGGCTATGGCTACACCTTC.